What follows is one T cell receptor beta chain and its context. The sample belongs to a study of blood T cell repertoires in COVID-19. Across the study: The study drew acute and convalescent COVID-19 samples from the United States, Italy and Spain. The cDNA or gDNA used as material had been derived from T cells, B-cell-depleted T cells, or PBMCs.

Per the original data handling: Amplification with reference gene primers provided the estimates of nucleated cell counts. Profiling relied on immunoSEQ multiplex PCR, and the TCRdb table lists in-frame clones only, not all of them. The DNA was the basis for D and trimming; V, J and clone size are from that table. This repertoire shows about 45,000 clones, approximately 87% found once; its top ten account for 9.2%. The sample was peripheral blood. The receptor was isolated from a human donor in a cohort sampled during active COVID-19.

Here the CDR3 reads CASAGAGGLTDTQYF. CDR3 sequence (DNA): TGTGCCAGCGCAGGAGCGGGGGGTCTCACAGATACGCAGTATTTT. The chain uses TRBV7-6 and TRBJ2-3, with 9 bases matching TRBD2. The CDR3 runs to 15 residues. CDR1 is SGHVS and CDR2 is FNYEAQ in the germline V gene. After removal of 8 bases from V and 2 bases from J, the junction contained 8 bases not matched to a gene.